Sequencing of this TCR beta chain was carried out in a study of T-cell memory formation after mild COVID-19. General study results and limits: Some clones that responded were present in memory (sampled pre-infection), which suggests cross-reactive memory joined.

TCRdb ran MiXCR on the 5' RACE reads and lists one entry per CDR3 protein. The sample holds about 400,000 distinct CDR3 sequences, about 20% seen once. As concerns this clonotype: Its target is unknown.

Trimming took off 6 bases at V and 0 bases at J, with 11 bases between the two ends. CDR3 length: 14 amino acids. This receptor was obtained from a man aged 18-30 years who had mild COVID-19 (a few samples of this study predate the infection). Cell type and time point are not known. Sequences were obtained from PBMCs or a T cell subset sorted from them (not recorded which). V usage is TRBV12-3 or TRBV12-4 and J usage is TRBJ1-1; D is unclear. DNA for the CDR3: TGTGCCAGCAGCTCCGGACGGATGAACACTGAAGCTTTCTTT. As protein: CASSSGRMNTEAFF.